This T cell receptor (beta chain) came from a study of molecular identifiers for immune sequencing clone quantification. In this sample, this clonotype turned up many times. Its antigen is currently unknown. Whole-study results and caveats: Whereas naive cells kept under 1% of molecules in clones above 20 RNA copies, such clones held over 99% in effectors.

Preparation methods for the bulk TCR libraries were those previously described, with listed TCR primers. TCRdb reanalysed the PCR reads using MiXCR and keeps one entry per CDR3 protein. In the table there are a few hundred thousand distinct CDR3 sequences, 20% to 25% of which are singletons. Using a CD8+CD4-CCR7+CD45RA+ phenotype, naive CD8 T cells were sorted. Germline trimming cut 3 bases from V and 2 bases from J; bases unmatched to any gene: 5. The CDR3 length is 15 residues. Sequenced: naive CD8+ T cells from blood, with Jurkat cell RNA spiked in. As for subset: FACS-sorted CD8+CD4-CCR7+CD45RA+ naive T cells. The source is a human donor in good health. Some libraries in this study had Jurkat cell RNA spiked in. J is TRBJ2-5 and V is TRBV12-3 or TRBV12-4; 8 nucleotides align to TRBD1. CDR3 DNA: TGTGCCAGCAGTTTCGTCAGGGGGCTGCAAGAGACCCAGTACTTC. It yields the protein CASSFVRGLQETQYF.